In its sample, the clone carrying this T cell receptor (beta chain) was seen a few times. Its target is not known. Study observations and caveats: Tumor-infiltrating Treg TCR alpha and beta sequences overlapped most with tumor naive CD4+ T cells, then blood naive.

Semi-nested PCR with Nested Universal Primer A followed constant-region reverse priming of full-length variable regions. TCRdb passed the 5' RACE reads through MiXCR, listing each CDR3 protein once. Among approximately 31,000 distinct CDR3 sequences listed, roughly 25% were seen once. Unmatched junction bases numbered 3, after V lost 7 bases and J lost 3 bases. CDR3 length: 13 residues. Germline assignment: CDR1 MNHNS and CDR2 SASEGT. This chain joins TRBV6-1 and TRBJ2-5; 9 positions agree with TRBD1. The sequencing sample was made of naive CD4+ T cells sorted from a lymph node. Sample subset: naive CD4+ T cells, CD4+CD45RA+CD25-. The source of this sequence is a female donor with breast cancer. In nucleotides, the CDR3 is TGTGCCAGCACGGGACAGGGTAAAGAGACCCAGTACTTC. As protein: CASTGQGKETQYF.